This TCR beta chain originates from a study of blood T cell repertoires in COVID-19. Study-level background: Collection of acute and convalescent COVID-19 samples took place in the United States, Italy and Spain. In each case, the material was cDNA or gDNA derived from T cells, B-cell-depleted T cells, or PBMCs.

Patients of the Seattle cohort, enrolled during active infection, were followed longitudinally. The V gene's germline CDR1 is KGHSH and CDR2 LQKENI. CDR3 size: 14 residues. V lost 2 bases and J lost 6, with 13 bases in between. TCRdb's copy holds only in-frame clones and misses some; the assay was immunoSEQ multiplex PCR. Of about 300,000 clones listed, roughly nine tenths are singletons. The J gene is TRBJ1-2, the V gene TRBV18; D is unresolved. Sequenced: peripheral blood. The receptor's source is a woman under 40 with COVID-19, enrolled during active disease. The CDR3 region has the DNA TGTGCCAGCTCACCATCGGCCGGGTGGGATGGCTACACCTTC. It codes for CASSPSAGWDGYTF.